This T cell receptor beta chain was retrieved from a study of blood T cell repertoires in COVID-19. Study-level background: Sample material is recorded as cDNA or gDNA derived from T cells, B-cell-depleted T cells, or PBMCs.

This clone was counted a few times. Participants were aged roughly 18 to 95 years, lived in about two dozen US areas, and enrolled virtually. The study counted Cohort 3 donors as recovered given two negative PCRs, clearance, or symptom resolution. This table comes from immunoSEQ multiplex PCR, and its TCRdb copy is limited to in-frame clones, with some not included. The table shows 130,000 to 150,000 clones, with around four fifths occurring only once. The CDR3 has 12 amino acids. Germline V gene lookup returns CDR1 MNHEY and CDR2 SVGAGI. Trimming at V came to 10 bases and at J to 6 bases, leaving 6 bases not matched to a gene.

J is TRBJ2-7 and V is TRBV6-5; 10 nucleotides line up with TRBD1. This sequence originates from a woman aged 40 to 50 who had recovered from COVID-19. The sequenced sample consisted of PBMCs or T cells enriched from blood (not recorded which). The CDR3 DNA reads TGTGCCACATCGACAGGGGGCATCGAGCAGTACTTC. Protein sequence: CATSTGGIEQYF.